The clone carrying this TCR beta chain was seen only once. Its specificity is unknown. These data belong to a study of shared clonotypes between healthy human individuals. Regarding the study as a whole: Some clonotypes were shared by all four sorted-subset donors, while others were not shared. The non-shared ones had lower generation probabilities than the shared ones. Sampling covered blood only; tissue repertoires likely differ.

Naive CD8 populations comprised CD45RO-negative cells positively selected for CCR7, excluding terminally differentiated effector memory CD45RA+ cells. The authors distributed each subset's genomic DNA evenly over several immunoSEQ plates. Profiled with immunoSEQ multiplex PCR; TCRdb holds only in-frame clones, not every one. The sample lists hundreds of thousands of clones; approximately 96% were seen once. The receptor's source is a young woman in good health. The specimen sequenced was naive CD8+ T cells sorted from blood.

CDR3 in DNA: TGTGCCAGCAGCTTAGGTCGGGTTAGCTATGGCTACACCTTC. Encoded protein: CASSLGRVSYGYTF. The chain couples TRBV11-2 to TRBJ1-2; D gene uncertain. CDR1 and CDR2 (germline): SGHAT, FQNNGV. CDR3 length equals 14 residues. The V and J ends lost 1 base and 4 bases respectively, with 10 bases between them.